Shown below are 18 T cell receptor beta chains from a single sample sequenced in a study of shared clonotypes between healthy human individuals. CD45RO-negative, CCR7-selected cells formed the naive CD8 fraction, which excluded terminally differentiated effector memory CD45RA+ cells. The table came from immunoSEQ multiplex PCR; TCRdb's copy has only in-frame clones and leaves some out. The sample has some 740,000 clones, 90% to 95% seen once. Sequenced: naive CD8+ T cells sorted from blood. These receptors originate from a man aged 25 to 45 in good health.

This chain links TRBV15 with TRBJ2-1; perhaps TRBD2 as D (6 bases). The V gene's germline CDR1 is LNHNV and CDR2 YYDKDF (reference sequence). There are 15 residues in the CDR3. V was cut by 0 bases and J by 8 bases, with 14 bases left in between. In nucleotides, the CDR3 is TGTGCCACCAGCAGAGAGCCGGGAGAAGAACATGAGCAGTTCTTC. It specifies CATSREPGEEHEQFF.

This chain joins TRBV6-1 and TRBJ2-1; D tentatively reads TRBD1 or TRBD2 (5 bases each). V lost 5 bases and J lost 0, with 11 bases in between. CDR3 length: 15 residues. Germline V lookup: CDR1 MNHNS, CDR2 SASEGT. The CDR3 region has the DNA TGTGCCAGCAGTCCTGGGGGTAACTCCTACAATGAGCAGTTCTTC. It codes for CASSPGGNSYNEQFF.

V gene TRBV2 combines with J gene TRBJ2-7, with 8 bases identical to TRBD1. Trimming cost V 4 bases and J 0 bases; bases outside gene matches: 8. The CDR3 is made up of 16 amino acids. Germline CDR1 is SNHLY and CDR2 is FYNNEI. The CDR3 region is CASSVPRTGNSYEQYF. The DNA of the CDR3 is TGTGCCAGCAGTGTCCCGCGGACAGGGAACTCCTACGAGCAGTACTTC.

This chain connects TRBV7-2 to TRBJ2-3; D remains unclear. The CDR3 totals 18 residues. Trimming stripped 2 bases from V and 2 bases from J, with 20 bases between. Per the germline V gene, CDR1 is SGHTA and CDR2 is FQGNSA. Here the CDR3 reads CASSLYPGEILLTDTQYF. DNA of the CDR3: TGTGCCAGCAGCTTATACCCCGGAGAAATTTTACTCACAGATACGCAGTATTTT.

This sequence joins TRBV5-1 and TRBJ1-2; D ambiguous. Germline V gene data show CDR1 as SGHRS and CDR2 as YFSETQ. The CDR3 length is 15 residues. The V gene lost 0 bases and the J gene lost 0 bases, with 9 bases spanning the gap. The CDR3 coding sequence is TGCGCCAGCAGCTTGGAGGTAGGATCTAACTATGGCTACACCTTC. It translates to CASSLEVGSNYGYTF.

This chain connects TRBV13 to TRBJ1-1; D is unclear. The CDR3 runs to 12 residues. Germline V gene data show CDR1 as PRHDT and CDR2 as FYEKMQ (reference sequence). V lost 8 bases to trimming and J lost 4 bases, with 11 bases between them. The CDR3 loop reads CASVRVSTEAFF. Here the CDR3 DNA reads TGTGCCAGCGTTAGGGTCAGCACTGAAGCTTTCTTT.

CDR3 DNA: TGTGCCAGCAGCTTCAGGGAGGACACCTACGAGCAGTACTTC. This gives the protein CASSFREDTYEQYF. This rearrangement joins TRBV5-4 to TRBJ2-7; perhaps TRBD2 as D (6 bases). Trimming left V 2 bases short and J 2 bases short, with 11 bases between. Germline V gene sequence: CDR1 SGHNT, CDR2 YYREEE (reference sequence). This CDR3 is 14 amino acids long.

V gene TRBV27 combines with J gene TRBJ2-3, with 11 bases identical to TRBD2. Germline V gives CDR1 MNHEY, CDR2 SMNVEV (reference sequence). The CDR3 covers 16 residues. J gave up 5 bases and V 5 bases, and 9 bases lay outside the gene matches. CDR3 in amino acids: CASSTRLAGPLDTQYF. CDR3 DNA sequence: TGTGCCAGCAGTACCAGACTAGCGGGACCTTTAGATACGCAGTATTTT.

DNA of the CDR3: TGTGCCAGCGCAATCTCGCTAGTGGTAGAGACCCAGTACTTC. Protein: CASAISLVVETQYF. The chain has TRBV27 and TRBJ2-5; D not certain. The CDR3 consists of 14 residues. Trimming stripped 8 bases from V and 4 bases from J, with 17 bases between. Germline V gives CDR1 MNHEY, CDR2 SMNVEV (reference sequence).

The CDR3 DNA sequence: TGTGCCAGCAGCCCGTGGGACAGCTACTATGGCTACACCTTC. Translated, it gives CASSPWDSYYGYTF. This chain links TRBV7-9 with TRBJ1-2; 7 nucleotides agree with TRBD1. This CDR3 region has 14 residues. V dropped 5 bases and J dropped 3; count of bases not matched to a gene: 6. Germline V lookup: CDR1 SEHNR, CDR2 FQNEAQ (reference sequence).

The genes are TRBV7-3 and TRBJ2-3, with D tentatively TRBD2 (6 bases). V was shortened by 5 bases and J by 4 bases, with 10 bases between the two germline ends. Looked up from germline, CDR1 is SGHTA and CDR2 is FQGTGA. The CDR3 has 13 amino acids. The CDR3 is CASSPWGADTQYF. The CDR3 coding sequence is TGTGCCAGCAGCCCTTGGGGGGCAGATACGCAGTATTTT.

The J gene is TRBJ2-7, the V gene TRBV5-3; D gene ambiguous. TRBV5-3 is classed as an ORF, of uncertain function. The CDR3 is 10 residues long. The V gene lost 2 bases and the J gene lost 5 bases, with 2 bases spanning the gap. The CDR3 is CARSFHEQYF. In nucleotides, the CDR3 is TGTGCCAGAAGCTTCCACGAGCAGTACTTC.

V usage is TRBV7-6 and J usage is TRBJ2-5; 7 bases align to TRBD1. The V segment lost 0 bases and the J segment 5 bases; nucleotides outside the gene matches: 9. Germline V gene data show CDR1 as SGHVS and CDR2 as FNYEAQ. The CDR3 is 16 amino acids. The CDR3 bases are TGTGCCAGCAGCTTAGCGCGGACAGGCTCTCGGGAGACCCAGTACTTC. Translating gives CASSLARTGSRETQYF.

The gene calls are TRBV13 and TRBJ2-2; possible D gene TRBD2, 5 bases. The germline V gene has CDR1 PRHDT and CDR2 FYEKMQ (reference sequence). Trimming cost V 5 bases and J 2 bases, with 15 bases left between them. The CDR3 loop spans 16 amino acids. CDR3 sequence reads: CASSEAADFNTGELFF. DNA for the CDR3: TGTGCCAGCAGCGAAGCGGCGGACTTTAACACCGGGGAGCTGTTTTTT.

This clone occurred many times. Different DNA sequences within this sample yield the same CDR3. V is TRBV9 and J is TRBJ2-3; the D is unclear. This CDR3 has 12 amino acids. CDR1 SGDLS and CDR2 YYNGEE come from the germline V gene. V lost 4 bases and J lost 2, with 5 bases in between. In DNA form, the CDR3 reads TGTGCCAGCAGCACCCCCACAGATACGCAGTATTTT. Its translation is CASSTPTDTQYF.

This rearrangement joins TRBV14 to TRBJ2-1; 14 bases match TRBD2. Per germline, CDR1 SGHDN and CDR2 FVKESK. V was clipped by 4 bases and J by 15 bases; unmatched bases: 8. The CDR3 has 14 residues. The CDR3 nucleotides read TGTGCCAGCAGCCTCGGGACTAGCGGGAGTTTCCGGTTCTTC. Protein: CASSLGTSGSFRFF. The full variable domain, rest sourced from reference TRBV14 and TRBJ2-1, is EAGVTQFPSHSVIEKGQTVTLRCDPISGHDNLYWYRRVMGKEIKFLLHFVKESKQDESGMPNNRFLAERTGGTYSTLKVQPAELEDSGVYFCASSLGTSGSFRFFGPGTRLTVL.

The chain employs TRBV29-1 and TRBJ2-7; 7 positions match TRBD1. There are 13 residues in the CDR3. Germline V gene data show CDR1 as SQVTM and CDR2 as ANQGSEA. V shed 3 bases and J 1 base; nucleotides not matched to a gene: 3. The CDR3 loop reads CSVDVTGSYEQYF. Written as DNA, the CDR3 is TGCAGCGTTGATGTGACAGGGTCCTACGAGCAGTACTTC.

The chain has TRBV29-1 and TRBJ2-7; possibly TRBD2 for D (6 bases). The V and J ends lost 0 bases and 3 bases respectively, with 9 bases between them. CDR1 is SQVTM, CDR2 ANQGSEA, per germline. The CDR3 sequence is 13 residues long. CDR3 sequence (DNA): TGCAGCGTTGAAGAGGAGGGTCTCTACGAGCAGTACTTC. It codes for CSVEEEGLYEQYF.